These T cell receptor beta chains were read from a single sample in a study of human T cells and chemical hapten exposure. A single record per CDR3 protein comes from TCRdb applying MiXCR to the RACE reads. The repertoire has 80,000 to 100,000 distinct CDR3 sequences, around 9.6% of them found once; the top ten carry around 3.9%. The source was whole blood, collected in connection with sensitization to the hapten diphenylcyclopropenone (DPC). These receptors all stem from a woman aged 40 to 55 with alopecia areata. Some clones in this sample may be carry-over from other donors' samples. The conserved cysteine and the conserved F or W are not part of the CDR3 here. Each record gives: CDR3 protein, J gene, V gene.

ASSLPAGDGYT TRBJ1-2 TRBV7-9
ASSLDYWRSYEQY TRBJ2-7 TRBV11-2
ASSQADRGVNEKLF TRBJ1-4 TRBV14
ASSPLIASEQF TRBJ2-1 TRBV3-1
SVTWGYGYT TRBJ1-2 TRBV29-1
SGAQGAQAF TRBJ1-1 TRBV29-1
SVEDQEGGEQY TRBJ2-7 TRBV29-1
ASSYAAEGAKNIQY TRBJ2-4 TRBV6-5
ASSIEGVSSYEQY TRBJ2-7 TRBV7-2
ASSAGTGVQETQY TRBJ2-5 TRBV7-9
ASSQEFDLNPTEAF TRBJ1-1 TRBV4-1
ASSQNRVPDTQY TRBJ2-3 TRBV4-3
ASSLRLAGALVPNNEQF TRBJ2-1 TRBV6-5
ASSVEWVQGTEAF TRBJ1-1 TRBV9
ASSPRQETYEQY TRBJ2-7 TRBV9
ASSFATGNDGYT TRBJ1-2 TRBV7-2
ASSEGQFYGYT TRBJ1-2 TRBV28
SARDRSSMGYGYT TRBJ1-2 TRBV20-1
ASSYNGGTEAF TRBJ1-1 TRBV6-5
ASSYRVGPYNSPLH TRBJ1-6 TRBV6-5
ASSLSIPKQF TRBJ2-1 TRBV13
ASSGSSGANVLT TRBJ2-6 TRBV6-1
ASSQEQLRSGYT TRBJ1-2 TRBV4-1
ASSAPLRPEQY TRBJ2-7 TRBV2
ASSPGQETDTQY TRBJ2-3 TRBV5-1
ASSQEGLAGGYEQF TRBJ2-1 TRBV4-1
SQEDTEAF TRBJ1-1 TRBV29-1
ASSSRQDTGELF TRBJ2-2 TRBV12-3/TRBV12-4
ATSGFMDTQY TRBJ2-3 TRBV24-1
ASNSPGQSTDTQY TRBJ2-3 TRBV5-5
AIGTAQETQY TRBJ2-5 TRBV10-3
ASSVDGRSYEQY TRBJ2-7 TRBV9
ASSHRTGNYGYT TRBJ1-2 TRBV14
ASSPSWGARGNEQF TRBJ2-1 TRBV3-1
SARDTGSGGGDTQY TRBJ2-3 TRBV20-1
ASSLAGPSGNQPQH TRBJ1-5 TRBV27
ASSPTSGMSYEQY TRBJ2-7 TRBV18
ASRHPGGGFLYEQY TRBJ2-7 TRBV6-1
ASGDREGADEQF TRBJ2-1 TRBV5-4
SVEQGTNTGELF TRBJ2-2 TRBV29-1
ASSFSGTGTEAF TRBJ1-1 TRBV28
ASSLRRAGSLVLEQY TRBJ2-7 TRBV13
ASSVQGQETQY TRBJ2-5 TRBV6-1
ASSKGRNEQF TRBJ2-1 TRBV21-1
ASSGWTAGTREQY TRBJ2-7 TRBV2
ASSFRGQGSGTEAF TRBJ1-1 TRBV27
ASGRGHGTF TRBJ1-1 TRBV12-3/TRBV12-4
SARDNFRAGYQPQH TRBJ1-5 TRBV20-1
ASTGHYGYT TRBJ1-2 TRBV6-5